This T cell receptor beta chain was observed in a study of blood T cell repertoires in COVID-19. Germline loops: CDR1 MNHNS, CDR2 SASEGT. Trimming took 3 bases from V and 4 from J, leaving 10 bases between them. The CDR3 runs 14 residues. Repertoires were generated with immunoSEQ multiplex PCR, while TCRdb's copy carries only in-frame clones and drops some. The data contain more than 120,000 clones, about 87% of them singletons. The sequencing input was peripheral blood. The clonotype was recovered from a woman aged 50 to 60 with acute or convalescent COVID-19. V usage is TRBV6-1 and J usage is TRBJ2-1; perhaps TRBD1 as D (5 bases). CDR3 DNA: TGTGCCAGCAGTGAGGCAGGGCCATACAATGAGCAGTTCTTC. It codes for CASSEAGPYNEQFF.